This T cell receptor (beta chain) was profiled in a study of PD-L1 blockade in urothelial cancer. V dropped 5 bases and J dropped 4; count of bases not matched to a gene: 5. CDR1 is SEHNR and CDR2 is FQNEAQ in the germline V gene (reference sequence). The CDR3 runs to 15 residues. Sequencing used immunoSEQ multiplex PCR; TCRdb keeps in-frame clones, though not all of them. The top ten clones hold more than 9% of a sample with about 84,000 clones, 82% of them seen once. The clonotype was recovered from a man between 65 and 85 years old with urothelial cancer. The genes are TRBV7-9 and TRBJ1-3, with 10 nucleotides matching TRBD1. The starting material was PBMCs, obtained around atezolizumab (anti-PD-L1) treatment. The DNA of the CDR3 is TGTGCCAGCAGCCTCCGGGACAGGGGAGGAAACACCATATATTTT. It specifies CASSLRDRGGNTIYF.